A single sample is the source of the 29 T cell receptor beta chains below, sequenced in a study of blood T cells in healthy people across ages. Through a sample-barcoded 5' primer and a J-beta primer mix, a second PCR was run for about 6 to 12 cycles. One entry per CDR3 protein results from TCRdb running MiXCR on the 5' RACE reads. Of about 1.4 million distinct CDR3 sequences detected, approximately 59% appear once; the ten largest clones hold roughly 7%. The sample consisted of blood. Receptors originate from a man between 18 and 29 years old in good health.

The DNA for the CDR3 is TGTGCCAGCAGTTTAAAGGACAGGAACTACGAGCAGTACTTC. Its protein is CASSLKDRNYEQYF. V usage is TRBV27 and J usage is TRBJ2-7; 7 nucleotides line up with TRBD1. The V gene's germline CDR1 is MNHEY and CDR2 SMNVEV (reference sequence). J gave up 3 bases and V 2 bases, and 4 bases lay outside the gene matches. CDR3 length equals 14 residues.

The chain links TRBV5-1 to TRBJ1-4; 8 nucleotides agree with TRBD1. Trimming at V came to 2 bases and at J to 5 bases, leaving 8 bases not matched to a gene. Germline V lookup: CDR1 SGHRS, CDR2 YFSETQ. The CDR3 runs 16 residues. CDR3 region: CASSLGRTGKNEKLFF. CDR3 DNA sequence: TGCGCCAGCAGCTTAGGACGGACAGGGAAAAATGAAAAACTGTTTTTT.

The chain carries TRBV20-1 and TRBJ2-7; 7 nucleotides agree with TRBD2. The CDR3 covers 16 residues. J was trimmed by 4 bases and V by 1 base; bases with no gene match: 13. Germline-derived CDR1 and CDR2 are DFQATT and SNEGSKA (reference sequence). The CDR3 DNA sequence: TGCAGTGCTAGAGGTGGACTTCCGAAGGGAGGGTACGAGCAGTACTTC. As protein: CSARGGLPKGGYEQYF.

This clonotype was counted only a few times. DNA for the CDR3: TGTGCCAGCAGGAGACAGGGGGCCCACGAGCAGTACTTC. Amino acid sequence: CASRRQGAHEQYF. The chain employs TRBV6-5 and TRBJ2-7, with 10 bases matching TRBD1. The CDR3 extends over 13 amino acids. Germline-derived CDR1 and CDR2 are MNHEY and SVGAGI. V shed 6 bases, J shed 5 bases, and the junction held 4 bases outside the gene matches.

This clonotype was observed a few times. The rearrangement joins TRBV4-3 to TRBJ2-3; D remains unclear. V was clipped by 0 bases and J by 4 bases, with 14 bases between them. The germline V gene encodes CDR1 LGHNA and CDR2 YSLEER. The CDR3 has 16 residues. The CDR3 is CASSQEAPPWADTQYF. The CDR3 nucleotides are TGCGCCAGCAGCCAAGAAGCCCCACCATGGGCAGATACGCAGTATTTT.

The chain combines TRBV4-1 with TRBJ1-2; TRBD1 might be the D (5 bases). V lost 2 bases and J 4 bases, leaving 29 bases between the germline ends. Germline CDR1 MGHRA, CDR2 YSYEKL. This CDR3 is built from 20 residues. The CDR3 DNA is TGCGCCAGCAGCCAAAAACTAAACGCCGGGACGGGGCCTTCGCTCTATGGCTACACCTTC. Amino acid sequence: CASSQKLNAGTGPSLYGYTF.

The CDR3 sequence: CASSSYPGGGDGYTF. The CDR3 region has the DNA TGTGCCAGCAGTTCCTATCCAGGGGGCGGAGATGGCTACACCTTC. V and J are TRBV27 and TRBJ1-2; TRBD1 agrees at 8 bases. The germline V gene has CDR1 MNHEY and CDR2 SMNVEV (reference sequence). The CDR3 runs to 15 residues. J lost 6 bases, V lost 4 bases, and 10 bases had no gene match.

The table lists this clonotype with a few counts. The chain couples TRBV4-3 to TRBJ2-1; no clear D. This CDR3 has 15 amino acids. Germline V gene lookup returns CDR1 LGHNA and CDR2 YSLEER. V shed 1 base and J shed 2 bases, with 9 bases lying between them. CDR3 sequence (DNA): TGCGCCAGCAGCCAAGGAGGTACCCCCTACAATGAGCAGTTCTTC. Translation: CASSQGGTPYNEQFF.

The chain has TRBV30 and TRBJ2-3, with D possibly matching TRBD2 (6 bases). V was clipped by 3 bases and J by 3 bases, with 10 bases between them. Looked up from germline, CDR1 is GTSNPN and CDR2 is SVGIG (reference sequence). The CDR3 is 13 residues long. The CDR3 is CAWRRSGTDTQYF. DNA of the CDR3: TGTGCCTGGAGGAGAAGCGGGACAGATACGCAGTATTTT. The whole variable domain, remainder taken from reference TRBV30 and TRBJ2-3, is SQTIHQWPATLVQPVGSPLSLECTVEGTSNPNLYWYRQAAGRGLQLLFYSVGIGQISSEVPQNLSASRPQDRQFILSSKKLLLSDSGFYLCAWRRSGTDTQYFGPGTRLTVL.

The chain combines TRBV20-1 with TRBJ2-5, with 7 nucleotides matching TRBD1. TRBJ2-7 matches the DNA end more closely, so the J call is doubtful. The CDR3 runs 13 residues. Per germline, CDR1 DFQATT and CDR2 SNEGSKA (reference sequence). The CDR3 region has the DNA TGCAGTGCCGAAGACAGGGTGGTATACGAGCAGTACTTC. Translating it yields CSAEDRVVYEQYF.

DNA of the CDR3: TGTGCCAGCAGCTTAATCGCCAGGACCTACGAGCAGTACTTC. Its translation: CASSLIARTYEQYF. This chain connects TRBV11-2 to TRBJ2-7; D unresolved. Germline lookup yields CDR1 SGHAT and CDR2 FQNNGV. The germline V and J ends were trimmed by 2 bases and 2 bases, with 10 bases remaining between them. The CDR3 totals 14 residues.

This chain uses TRBV6-5 with TRBJ1-4; no definite D call. V was trimmed by 2 bases and J by 8 bases, leaving 12 bases between them. The V gene's germline CDR1 is MNHEY and CDR2 SVGAGI. This CDR3 spans 14 amino acids. CDR3 loop: CASSYTGLGEKLFF. In DNA, the CDR3 is TGTGCCAGCAGTTACACGGGCCTTGGGGAAAAACTGTTTTTT.

The chain has TRBV15 and TRBJ2-1; D remains ambiguous. Germline V gene data show CDR1 as LNHNV and CDR2 as YYDKDF (reference sequence). There are 13 residues in the CDR3. Trimming stripped 0 bases from V and 9 bases from J, with 9 bases between. CDR3 sequence reads: CATSRDFRAEQFF. The CDR3 DNA follows: TGTGCCACCAGCAGAGATTTTCGAGCTGAGCAGTTCTTC.

Concerning this clonotype itself: An end of the junction differs from the germline gene, which may be a read error. The chain employs TRBV6-1 and TRBJ2-7, with D maybe TRBD2 (6 bases). The CDR3 is made up of 14 amino acids. Germline loops: CDR1 MNHNS, CDR2 SASEGT. The CDR3 region has the DNA TGTGTCAGCAGTGAAGAGGGACTTCTCTACGAGCAGTACTTC. The encoded protein is CVSSEEGLLYEQYF.

The rearrangement uses TRBV25-1 and TRBJ1-2, with 7 bases lining up with TRBD1. CDR1 is MGHDK and CDR2 is SYGVNS in the germline V gene. CDR3 length equals 15 residues. Trimming took 3 bases from V and 4 from J; bases not matched to a gene: 8. The CDR3 DNA reads as TGTGCCAGCAGTGACTACAGGGGAGAGGTCTATGGCTACACCTTC. The encoded protein is CASSDYRGEVYGYTF.

The rearrangement uses TRBV28 and TRBJ2-6; no reliable D call. This CDR3 comprises 15 residues. From germline, CDR1 is MDHEN and CDR2 SYDVKM. V shed 3 bases and J shed 1 base, with 7 bases lying between them. The CDR3 protein is CASSFGRSGANVLTF. The CDR3 bases are TGTGCCAGCAGTTTCGGCCGTTCTGGGGCCAACGTCCTGACTTTC.

The table lists this clonotype with a few counts. The V call is TRBV12-3 or TRBV12-4, the J call TRBJ1-2; maybe TRBD1 (5 bases). Trimming shortened V by 4 bases and J by 8 bases, and 11 bases separated the two germline ends. This CDR3 region has 12 residues. This chain's CDR3 is CASSWTRWGYTF. DNA of the CDR3: TGTGCCAGCAGTTGGACACGTTGGGGCTACACCTTC.

The chain recombines TRBV6-5 with TRBJ2-1, with 7 bases fitting TRBD2. The V and J ends lost 2 bases and 2 bases, in that order; junction bases with no gene match: 9. In germline, CDR1 is MNHEY, CDR2 SVGAGI. The CDR3 is 17 residues long. The CDR3, as DNA: TGTGCCAGCAGTTACGGGGTACCAGCGGGGCCCTACAATGAGCAGTTCTTC. Amino acid sequence: CASSYGVPAGPYNEQFF.

The CDR3 loop is CASSGGLGGTEAFF. The CDR3 DNA reads TGCGCCAGCAGCGGCGGCCTCGGGGGCACTGAAGCTTTCTTT. This chain uses TRBV5-1 with TRBJ1-1; weak D call: TRBD1 (5 bases). Germline V CDR1 and CDR2: SGHRS, YFSETQ. Trimming pared 4 bases from V and 4 bases from J, leaving 14 bases between. This CDR3 has 14 amino acids.

The rearrangement uses TRBV27 and TRBJ2-1; 7 bases agree with TRBD2. J lost 2 bases, V lost 3 bases, and 10 bases had no gene match. The CDR3 consists of 17 residues. In germline, CDR1 is MNHEY, CDR2 SMNVEV (reference sequence). Written as DNA, the CDR3 is TGTGCCAGCAGTTTCTCTCTGGCGGGAGTACCCTACAATGAGCAGTTCTTC. Protein sequence: CASSFSLAGVPYNEQFF.

The J gene is TRBJ1-6, the V gene TRBV13, with D perhaps matching TRBD1 (5 bases). Trimming removed 6 bases from V and 3 bases from J, with 12 bases in between. From germline, CDR1 is PRHDT and CDR2 FYEKMQ (reference sequence). This CDR3 is 15 amino acids long. This chain's CDR3 is CASSQKTDYNSPLHF. DNA of the CDR3: TGTGCCAGCAGTCAAAAGACAGACTATAATTCACCCCTCCACTTT.

The rearrangement uses TRBV10-3 and TRBJ2-3; no definite D call. Per germline, CDR1 ENHRY and CDR2 SYGVKD. The ends were cut back, 3 bases at V and 0 bases at J, with 10 bases in the middle. This CDR3 has 15 amino acids. The CDR3: CAISENAFSTDTQYF. CDR3 bases: TGTGCCATCAGTGAAAATGCGTTTAGCACAGATACGCAGTATTTT.

The rearrangement uses TRBV10-1 and TRBJ1-1; D unresolved. Looked up from germline, CDR1 is WNHNN and CDR2 is SYGVQD (reference sequence). The CDR3 consists of 13 residues. Between the trimmed V and J ends, which lost 3 bases and 3 bases, there was a span of 8 bases. CDR3 coding DNA: TGCGCCAGCAGTGATTTTGGAGACACTGAAGCTTTCTTT. Its translation is CASSDFGDTEAFF.

The CDR3 protein is CASSPYMASYEQYF. In nucleotides, the CDR3 is TGTGCCAGCAGCCCCTACATGGCGTCCTACGAGCAGTACTTC. The rearrangement joins TRBV11-2 to TRBJ2-7; D is ambiguous. V lost 5 bases, J lost 1 base, and 12 bases lay in between. From germline, CDR1 is SGHAT and CDR2 FQNNGV. There are 14 residues in the CDR3. Full variable domain (outside the CDR3, taken from reference TRBV11-2 and TRBJ2-7): EAGVAQSPRYKIIEKRQSVAFWCNPISGHATLYWYQQILGQGPKLLIQFQNNGVVDDSQLPKDRFSAERLKGVDSTLKIQPAKLEDSAVYLCASSPYMASYEQYFGPGTRLTVT.

This clonotype turned up a few times. The chain has TRBV27 and TRBJ1-2; TRBD1 might be the D (5 bases). The CDR3 runs 15 residues. The V end lost 6 bases, the J end lost 2 bases, and 16 bases lay between the germline ends. Germline V gene data show CDR1 as MNHEY and CDR2 as SMNVEV (reference sequence). The CDR3 region is CASSLIGGGNYGYTF. For the CDR3, the DNA is TGTGCCAGCAGCCTCATCGGGGGGGGGAACTATGGCTACACCTTC.

This clonotype is a singleton in its sample. Relative to the germline gene, one junction end is altered; a read error may explain this. This chain joins TRBV7-2 and TRBJ2-5, with D unclear. Germline CDR1 is SGHTA and CDR2 is FQGNSA. CDR3 length: 12 residues. The CDR3 is CASNLYPETQYF. CDR3 in DNA: TGTGCCAGCAACTTATACCCAGAGACCCAGTACTTC.

This clonotype was counted a few times. The gene calls are TRBV11-2 and TRBJ2-3; the match to TRBD1 covers 8 bases. Germline V CDR1 and CDR2: SGHAT, FQNNGV. The CDR3 runs 11 residues. With 6 bases clipped from V and 9 bases from J, the junction kept 2 bases outside the gene matches. CDR3 region: CASSTGGTQYF. The CDR3, as DNA: TGTGCCAGCAGTACAGGGGGGACGCAGTATTTT. Full variable domain (missing parts from reference TRBV11-2 and TRBJ2-3): EAGVAQSPRYKIIEKRQSVAFWCNPISGHATLYWYQQILGQGPKLLIQFQNNGVVDDSQLPKDRFSAERLKGVDSTLKIQPAKLEDSAVYLCASSTGGTQYFGPGTRLTVL.

This clonotype appeared a few times. The chain couples TRBV27 to TRBJ2-3; TRBD1 matches at 7 bases. The CDR3 length is 14 residues. V shed 0 bases and J 14 bases; nucleotides not matched to a gene: 11. Germline V CDR1 and CDR2: MNHEY, SMNVEV (reference sequence). The CDR3 nucleotides are TGTGCCAGCAGTTTATCACGGGACAGCCCACGTCTGTATTTT. It is translated as CASSLSRDSPRLYF.

The chain carries TRBV7-9 and TRBJ2-7, with TRBD1 matching over 9 bases. The germline V gene encodes CDR1 SEHNR and CDR2 FQNEAQ (reference sequence). The junction had 6 bases not matched to a gene; V was cut back by 3 bases and J by 3 bases. CDR3 size: 15 residues. The CDR3 DNA reads as TGTGCCAGCAGCTTCAAGCCGGGACAGGGCTACGAGCAGTACTTC. Translating gives CASSFKPGQGYEQYF. The whole variable domain, remainder taken from reference TRBV7-9 and TRBJ2-7, is DTGVSQNPRHKITKRGQNVTFRCDPISEHNRLYWYRQTLGQGPEFLTYFQNEAQLEKSRLLSDRFSAERPKGSFSTLEIQRTEQGDSAMYLCASSFKPGQGYEQYFGPGTRLTVT.